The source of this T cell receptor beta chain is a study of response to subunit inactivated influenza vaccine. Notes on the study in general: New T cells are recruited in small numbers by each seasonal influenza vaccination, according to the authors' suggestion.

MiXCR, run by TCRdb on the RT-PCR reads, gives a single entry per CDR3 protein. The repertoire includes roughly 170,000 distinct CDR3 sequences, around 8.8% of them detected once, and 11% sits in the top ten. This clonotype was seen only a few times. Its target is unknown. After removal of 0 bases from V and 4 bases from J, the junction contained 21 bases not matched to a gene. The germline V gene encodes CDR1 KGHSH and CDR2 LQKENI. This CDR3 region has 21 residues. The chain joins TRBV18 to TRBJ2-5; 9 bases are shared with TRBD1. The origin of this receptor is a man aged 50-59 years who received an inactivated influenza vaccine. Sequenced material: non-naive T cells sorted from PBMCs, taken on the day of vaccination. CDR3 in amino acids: CASSPPSRRTGVSSRGETQYF. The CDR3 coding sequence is TGTGCCAGCTCACCACCGAGCAGACGGACAGGGGTCTCAAGTAGGGGAGAGACCCAGTACTTC.